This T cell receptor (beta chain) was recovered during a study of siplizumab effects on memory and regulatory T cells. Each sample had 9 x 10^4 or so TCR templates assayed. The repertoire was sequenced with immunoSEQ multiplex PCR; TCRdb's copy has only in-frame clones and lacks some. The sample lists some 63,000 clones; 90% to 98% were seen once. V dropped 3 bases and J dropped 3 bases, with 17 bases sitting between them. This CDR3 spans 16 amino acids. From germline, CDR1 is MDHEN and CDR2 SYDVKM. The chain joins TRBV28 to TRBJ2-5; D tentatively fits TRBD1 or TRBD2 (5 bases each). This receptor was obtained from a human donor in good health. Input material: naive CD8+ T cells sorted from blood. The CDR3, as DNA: TGTGCCAGCAGTTTCCTGAGGACCGGGACGGAAGAGACCCAGTACTTC. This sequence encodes CASSFLRTGTEETQYF.